This T cell receptor beta chain was retrieved from a study of memory CD4+ T cells and cytomegalovirus serostatus. Study-wide background: This sample comes from healthy Belgian adults, eight to ten CMV seropositive, 24 seronegative.

In the study's own analysis: Out-of-frame sequences were removed, leaving roughly 2,200,000 distinct TCRbeta sequences. The assay was immunoSEQ multiplex PCR, and TCRdb's table has in-frame clones only and misses some. V and J calls and clone size are those listed in that table; D and trimming were worked out from the DNA. The sample lists approximately 49,000 clones, under 85% occurring once. The sort gate was single viable CD3+CD4+CD8-CD45RO+ cells for memory CD4+ T cells. This CDR3 has 13 amino acids. In germline, CDR1 is KGHSH, CDR2 LQKENI. V trimming: 5 bases; J trimming: 5 bases; junction bases outside the gene matches: 3.

The TCR originated in an adult in good health and CMV-seronegative. Sequenced sample: memory CD4+ T cells from blood. The chain is built from TRBV18 and TRBJ2-1; TRBD1 matches 7 bases. The CDR3 bases are TGTGCCAGCTCATACGGGACAGACAATGAGCAGTTCTTC. It translates to CASSYGTDNEQFF.